A single T cell receptor beta chain is shown here with its context. Trimming took 6 bases from V and 12 from J; bases not matched to a gene: 13. The CDR3 is made up of 14 amino acids. Germline CDR1 is SQVTM and CDR2 is ANQGSEA. These data originate in a study of blood T cell repertoires in COVID-19. The table came from immunoSEQ multiplex PCR; TCRdb's copy has only in-frame clones and leaves some out. The table includes some 180,000 clones, about nine tenths detected once. The chain combines TRBV29-1 with TRBJ2-1, with 11 bases matching TRBD1. The TCR originated in a man aged 35 to 55 with acute or convalescent COVID-19. The specimen was peripheral blood. CDR3 DNA sequence: TGCAGCGTCGAACCGGGACAGGGGGTTGGATTGCAGTTCTTC. This encodes CSVEPGQGVGLQFF.